Below are 24 T cell receptor beta chains sequenced from a single sample in a study of neurological immune-mediated disorders. TCRdb independently ran MiXCR on the 5' RACE reads; one entry per CDR3 protein. The data contain 45,000 to 60,000 distinct CDR3 sequences, roughly 4% of them singletons. Sequencing input: PBMCs. The receptors come from a man under 40 with multiple sclerosis.

This clonotype has a count of ten or more. The chain couples TRBV2 to TRBJ2-1, with D possibly being TRBD2 (6 bases). Germline lookup yields CDR1 SNHLY and CDR2 FYNNEI. The V end lost 3 bases, the J end lost 6 bases, and 6 bases lay between the germline ends. This CDR3 spans 12 amino acids. CDR3 protein: CASSDGGNEQFF. The CDR3 DNA is TGTGCCAGCAGTGACGGGGGCAATGAGCAGTTCTTC.

This clonotype has a count of ten or more. The rearrangement links TRBV5-1 to TRBJ2-2, with D perhaps matching TRBD2 (7 bases). The germline gives CDR1 SGHRS, CDR2 YFSETQ. Trimming cost V 0 bases and J 6 bases, with 12 bases left between them. The CDR3 contains 15 residues. CDR3 loop: CASSLDAGAAGELFF. CDR3 coding DNA: TGCGCCAGCAGCTTGGATGCGGGGGCCGCCGGGGAGCTGTTTTTT.

This clonotype was observed many times. The J gene is TRBJ2-7, the V gene TRBV5-1; 10 positions match TRBD2. V dropped 4 bases and J dropped 7; count of bases not matched to a gene: 11. Germline CDR1 and CDR2: SGHRS and YFSETQ. The length of the CDR3 is 15 residues. The CDR3 spells CASSPGLAAMGEQYF. The CDR3 coding sequence is TGCGCCAGCAGCCCCGGACTAGCGGCCATGGGGGAGCAGTACTTC.

This clonotype has a count of ten or more. The V call is TRBV3-1, the J call TRBJ2-7; 10 nucleotides match TRBD2. There are 16 residues in the CDR3. The germline V gene has CDR1 LGHDT and CDR2 YNNKEL (reference sequence). V was pared by 4 bases and J by 5 bases, with 11 bases of the junction left unmatched. Written as DNA, the CDR3 is TGTGCCAGCAGCCTCGAGCGGGGGGGAGGGTACGACGAGCAGTACTTC. It is translated as CASSLERGGGYDEQYF.

This clonotype was counted at least ten times. The V and J genes are TRBV5-1 and TRBJ1-2, with 12 bases aligning to TRBD1. Germline V CDR1 and CDR2: SGHRS, YFSETQ. This CDR3 contains 14 residues. J was trimmed by 7 bases and V by 4 bases; bases with no gene match: 5. CDR3 amino acids: CASSPRDRGLGYTF. The DNA for the CDR3 is TGCGCCAGCAGCCCCAGGGACAGGGGGCTTGGCTACACCTTC.

This clonotype was counted only a few times. A much bigger clone sits one base away, suggesting this may be a read error. V usage is TRBV20-1 and J usage is TRBJ1-1, with D unclear. The V end was cut by 1 base, the J end by 1 base, with 13 bases between. CDR3 length equals 15 residues. CDR1 is DFQATT and CDR2 is SNEGSKA in the germline V gene (reference sequence). The CDR3 spells CSARGGIVRNTEAFF. In DNA, the CDR3 is TGCAGTGCTAGAGGAGGGATTGTAAGGAACACTGAAGCTTTCTTT.

In its sample, this clonotype was seen many times. CDR3 nucleotides: TGCGCCAGCAGCTTGGGGGCGGGGGGGAACACTGAAGCTTTCTTT. Its translation is CASSLGAGGNTEAFF. The V gene is TRBV5-1, the J gene TRBJ1-1; a possible D gene is TRBD1 (5 bases). CDR1 and CDR2 from the germline V gene are SGHRS and YFSETQ. This CDR3 is 15 amino acids long. The V end lost 0 bases, the J end lost 1 base, and 10 bases lay between the germline ends.

This clonotype came up many times. This chain joins TRBV12-3 or TRBV12-4 and TRBJ1-3; D possibly corresponds to TRBD1 (6 bases). CDR3 size: 13 residues. V lost 5 bases, J lost 4 bases, and 9 bases lay in between. The DNA of the CDR3 is TGTGCCAGCAGTCAGGGGCGAGGAAACACCATATATTTT. Amino acid sequence: CASSQGRGNTIYF.

Many counts were recorded for this clonotype. The rearrangement links TRBV20-1 to TRBJ2-1; maybe TRBD2 (6 bases). The CDR3 is 14 residues long. V was pared by 8 bases and J by 3 bases, with 17 bases between. Germline CDR1 is DFQATT and CDR2 is SNEGSKA (reference sequence). Here the CDR3 reads CSYSLAKSYNEQFF. CDR3 coding DNA: TGCAGTTACTCCCTAGCGAAGAGCTACAATGAGCAGTTCTTC.

This clonotype has just a few counts. This sequence joins TRBV20-1 and TRBJ1-1; D is undetermined. The CDR3 is 11 amino acids. The V gene's germline CDR1 is DFQATT and CDR2 SNEGSKA (reference sequence). Trimming removed 3 bases from V and 12 bases from J, with 14 bases in between. The CDR3 here is CSASGQKKTFF. The DNA for the CDR3 is TGCAGTGCTAGTGGGCAGAAGAAAACTTTCTTT.

Ten or more counts support this clonotype. The rearrangement uses TRBV6-6 and TRBJ1-1; TRBD1 matches at 7 bases. This CDR3 has 12 residues. Trimming cost V 6 bases and J 6 bases; bases outside gene matches: 4. The germline gives CDR1 MNHNY, CDR2 SVGAGI (reference sequence). The CDR3 sequence is CASRDRDSEAFF. The CDR3 DNA sequence: TGTGCCAGCAGAGACAGGGATTCTGAAGCTTTCTTT.

By share, this clonotype counts as medium-sized. This chain joins TRBV20-1 and TRBJ1-2; TRBD1 is a possible D gene (6 bases). Germline-derived CDR1 and CDR2 are DFQATT and SNEGSKA (reference sequence). This CDR3 has 14 amino acids. Trimming pared 0 bases from V and 4 bases from J, leaving 12 bases between. The CDR3 reads CSARDRTVAYGYTF. CDR3 sequence (DNA): TGCAGTGCTAGAGATCGGACAGTCGCCTATGGCTACACCTTC.

This clonotype showed up many times. The rearrangement joins TRBV2 to TRBJ1-5, with a tentative D call TRBD1 (5 bases). V lost 3 bases and J 1 base, leaving 13 bases between the germline ends. Germline values: CDR1 SNHLY, CDR2 FYNNEI. The CDR3 has 16 residues. The chain's CDR3 is CASSESRGASNQPQHF. The DNA for the CDR3 is TGTGCCAGCAGTGAGTCGAGAGGGGCGAGCAATCAGCCCCAGCATTTT. Based on the CDR3 plus reference TRBV2 and TRBJ1-5, the full variable domain is EPEVTQTPSHQVTQMGQEVILRCVPISNHLYFYWYRQILGQKVEFLVSFYNNEISEKSEIFDDQFSVERPDGSNFTLKIRSTKLEDSAMYFCASSESRGASNQPQHFGDGTRLSIL.

Ten or more counts support this clonotype. The V call is TRBV20-1, the J call TRBJ1-4, with 7 bases lining up with TRBD1. The CDR3 runs to 13 residues. V trimming: 3 bases; J trimming: 3 bases; junction bases outside the gene matches: 1. Germline CDR1 reads DFQATT; CDR2 reads SNEGSKA (reference sequence). The CDR3 bases are TGCAGTGCTAGTCAGGGGGCTAATGAAAAACTGTTTTTT. It specifies CSASQGANEKLFF.

This clonotype was found many times. This chain uses TRBV4-2 with TRBJ2-5; no firm D call. Germline assignment: CDR1 LGHNA and CDR2 YNFKEQ. Trimming removed 1 base from V and 1 base from J, with 10 bases in between. The CDR3 consists of 15 residues. The CDR3 nucleotides read TGTGCCAGCAGCCAAGCGAGGACGACCCAAGAGACCCAGTACTTC. Translated: CASSQARTTQETQYF.

Many counts were recorded for this clonotype. This CDR3 reads CSANDRDRASTDTQYF. The CDR3 DNA reads TGCAGTGCTAATGACCGGGACAGGGCTAGCACAGATACGCAGTATTTT. V and J are TRBV20-1 and TRBJ2-3; 9 nucleotides agree with TRBD1. The V gene's germline CDR1 is DFQATT and CDR2 SNEGSKA (reference sequence). J gave up 0 bases and V 4 bases, and 8 bases lay outside the gene matches. The CDR3 is made up of 16 amino acids.

This clonotype appeared many times. V is TRBV9 and J is TRBJ2-7; the match to TRBD1 covers 12 bases. This CDR3 is 14 amino acids long. Germline values: CDR1 SGDLS, CDR2 YYNGEE. Losses at the gene ends were 2 bases for V and 5 bases for J; bases not matched to a gene: 2. This chain's CDR3 is CASSVGTGGDEQYF. The CDR3 DNA sequence: TGTGCCAGCAGCGTCGGGACAGGGGGCGACGAGCAGTACTTC.

This clonotype has ten or more counts. The rearrangement joins TRBV5-1 to TRBJ1-1; maybe TRBD1 (5 bases). V dropped 4 bases and J dropped 1 base, with 11 bases sitting between them. This CDR3 has 14 amino acids. Germline lookup yields CDR1 SGHRS and CDR2 YFSETQ. The CDR3: CASSAGPENTEAFF. Written as DNA, the CDR3 is TGCGCCAGCAGCGCGGGACCGGAGAACACTGAAGCTTTCTTT.

This clonotype came up many times. The chain links TRBV12-3 or TRBV12-4 to TRBJ1-6; unclear D gene. This CDR3 has 14 amino acids. Trimming took 2 bases from V and 7 from J, leaving 9 bases between them. CDR3 protein: CASSLFLGNSPLHF. CDR3 bases: TGTGCCAGCAGTTTATTTCTGGGGAATTCACCCCTCCACTTT.

The table lists this clonotype with many counts. This chain uses TRBV5-1 with TRBJ2-5; TRBD1 aligns across 8 bases. CDR1 SGHRS and CDR2 YFSETQ come from the germline V gene. Trimming removed 3 bases from V and 1 base from J; junction bases left unmatched: 5. The CDR3 is 15 residues long. The CDR3: CASSSGQGSQETQYF. CDR3 DNA: TGCGCCAGCAGCTCCGGACAGGGATCCCAAGAGACCCAGTACTTC. The whole variable domain, filled in from reference TRBV5-1 and TRBJ2-5, reads KAGVTQTPRYLIKTRGQQVTLSCSPISGHRSVSWYQQTPGQGLQFLFEYFSETQRNKGNFPGRFSGRQFSNSRSEMNVSTLELGDSALYLCASSSGQGSQETQYFGPGTRLLVL.

This clonotype was seen ten or more times. This rearrangement joins TRBV6-5 to TRBJ1-5, with D uncertain. With 5 bases removed from V and 4 bases from J, the gap between germline ends came to 9 bases. The germline gives CDR1 MNHEY, CDR2 SVGAGI. The CDR3 runs to 13 residues. CDR3 sequence (DNA): TGTGCCAGCAGTAACGTGGGGAATCAGCCCCAGCATTTT. Its translation: CASSNVGNQPQHF.

This clonotype appeared many times. The V gene is TRBV5-1, the J gene TRBJ2-1; 9 nucleotides match TRBD1. The CDR3 runs 16 residues. Germline loops: CDR1 SGHRS, CDR2 YFSETQ. Trimming cost V 2 bases and J 8 bases; bases outside gene matches: 11. CDR3 region: CASSLPGTGNSDEQFF. The CDR3 DNA reads as TGCGCCAGCAGCTTACCCGGGACAGGGAACTCCGATGAGCAGTTCTTC. The full variable domain, its missing parts supplied by reference TRBV5-1 and TRBJ2-1, is KAGVTQTPRYLIKTRGQQVTLSCSPISGHRSVSWYQQTPGQGLQFLFEYFSETQRNKGNFPGRFSGRQFSNSRSEMNVSTLELGDSALYLCASSLPGTGNSDEQFFGPGTRLTVL.

This clonotype was detected ten times or more. The chain is built from TRBV20-1 and TRBJ2-2, with D unclear. Germline loops: CDR1 DFQATT, CDR2 SNEGSKA (reference sequence). The CDR3 has 13 amino acids. V was cut by 0 bases and J by 5 bases, with 7 bases left in between. The chain's CDR3 is CSARDSRTGELFF. Written as DNA, the CDR3 is TGCAGTGCTAGAGATTCCAGGACCGGGGAGCTGTTTTTT.

This clonotype was seen repeatedly, ten times or more. The V gene is TRBV12-3 or TRBV12-4, the J gene TRBJ2-3; no firm D call. CDR3 length: 15 residues. V lost 3 bases and J 4 bases, leaving 14 bases between the germline ends. The CDR3 spells CASSLLGKAPDTQYF. Here the CDR3 DNA reads TGTGCCAGCAGTTTGTTAGGGAAAGCCCCAGATACGCAGTATTTT.